Described below is a single T cell receptor (beta chain) sequence and its context. Its antigen is unknown. This sample was included in a study of cytomegalovirus exposure and HLA in healthy donors. Findings and limits, study-wide: A list of around 160 TCR beta chains associated with cytomegalovirus was given. In the roughly 120 validation repertoires, a later analysis found that first-cohort TCR clusters tended to co-occur.

This CDR3 has 14 amino acids. Produced via immunoSEQ multiplex PCR; TCRdb's table is partial and in-frame only. Here the sample spans around 350,000 clones, approximately 90% being singletons. The chain has TRBV12-2 and TRBJ2-5; the DNA was not compared with TRBD1, the D call given in the table. TRBV12-2 is flagged as a pseudogene. This TCR was recovered from a woman aged 18-29 years in good health and CMV-seronegative. Sequenced input: PBMCs. The CDR3 loop reads CASRLEWPEETQYF. CDR3 in DNA: TGTGCAAGTCGCTTAGAATGGCCCGAAGAGACCCAGTACTTC.